These 8 T cell receptor beta chains came from one sample sequenced in a study of siplizumab effects on memory and regulatory T cells. Generated by immunoSEQ multiplex PCR, the TCRdb table keeps only in-frame clones and is missing some. Altogether 75,000 to 95,000 clones are present, over 80% being singletons, with the ten largest covering roughly 15%. The specimen sequenced was CD4+ T cells sorted from blood. The source is a human donor in good health.

The chain carries TRBV7-9 and TRBJ2-1, with D unclear. Trimming took 5 bases from V and 6 from J, leaving 8 bases between them. Germline V gives CDR1 SEHNR, CDR2 FQNEAQ (reference sequence). The CDR3 sequence is 12 residues long. The CDR3 DNA sequence: TGTGCCAGCAGCAACCTACCCAATGAGCAGTTCTTC. Amino acid sequence: CASSNLPNEQFF.

This clone was observed once. The V call is TRBV30, the J call TRBJ1-5, with a possible D match to TRBD1 (5 bases). The CDR3 has 16 residues. V was clipped by 0 bases and J by 4 bases, with 16 bases between them. CDR1 is GTSNPN and CDR2 is SVGIG in the germline V gene (reference sequence). CDR3 DNA sequence: TGTGCCTGGAGTGTACGCGGGGGGAGAAGGAATCAGCCCCAGCATTTT. It encodes CAWSVRGGRRNQPQHF. Full variable domain (rest looked up from reference TRBV30 and TRBJ1-5): SQTIHQWPATLVQPVGSPLSLECTVEGTSNPNLYWYRQAAGRGLQLLFYSVGIGQISSEVPQNLSASRPQDRQFILSSKKLLLSDSGFYLCAWSVRGGRRNQPQHFGDGTRLSIL.

J is TRBJ2-3 and V is TRBV6-4; 11 positions match TRBD2. The CDR3 loop spans 16 amino acids. Trimming removed 5 bases from V and 2 bases from J; junction bases left unmatched: 6. CDR1 is MRHNA and CDR2 is SNTAGT in the germline V gene. The CDR3 loop is CASSPLAGANTDTQYF. Here the CDR3 DNA reads TGTGCCAGCAGTCCACTAGCGGGAGCGAACACAGATACGCAGTATTTT.

Only one count was recorded for this clone. The chain uses TRBV15 and TRBJ1-5, with D possibly being TRBD1 (5 bases). This CDR3 region has 15 residues. The germline CDR1 and CDR2 sequences are LNHNV and YYDKDF (reference sequence). V was shortened by 0 bases and J by 7 bases, with 13 bases between the two germline ends. This CDR3 reads CATSRESRVHQPQHF. The CDR3 nucleotides read TGTGCCACCAGCAGAGAGTCCAGGGTTCACCAGCCCCAGCATTTT.

This chain links TRBV30 with TRBJ1-4; D gene ambiguous. Germline V gives CDR1 GTSNPN, CDR2 SVGIG (reference sequence). The CDR3 sequence is 14 residues long. V lost 3 bases and J 2 bases, leaving 10 bases between the germline ends. DNA of the CDR3: TGTGCCTGGAGCACGCGGAGGACTAATGAAAAACTGTTTTTT. This codes for CAWSTRRTNEKLFF.

The CDR3 DNA reads TGTGCCAGCAGAGCGAGGACAGGGGGAATCGCAGATACGCAGTATTTT. Protein product: CASRARTGGIADTQYF. The chain employs TRBV2 and TRBJ2-3; 10 positions agree with TRBD1. Trimming removed 6 bases from V and 4 bases from J; junction bases left unmatched: 10. Germline V lookup: CDR1 SNHLY, CDR2 FYNNEI. The CDR3 consists of 16 residues. Based on the CDR3 plus reference TRBV2 and TRBJ2-3, the full variable domain is EPEVTQTPSHQVTQMGQEVILRCVPISNHLYFYWYRQILGQKVEFLVSFYNNEISEKSEIFDDQFSVERPDGSNFTLKIRSTKLEDSAMYFCASRARTGGIADTQYFGPGTRLTVL.

This clone was seen once. V and J are TRBV5-1 and TRBJ2-1; the match to TRBD2 covers 8 bases. The CDR3 covers 14 residues. V lost 1 base and J lost 6; bases outside the gene matches: 3. Per germline, CDR1 SGHRS and CDR2 YFSETQ. The CDR3 here is CASSLQRETNEQFF. CDR3 in DNA: TGCGCCAGCAGCTTGCAGCGGGAGACCAATGAGCAGTTCTTC. Using reference TRBV5-1 and TRBJ2-1 for the parts outside the CDR3, the full variable domain is KAGVTQTPRYLIKTRGQQVTLSCSPISGHRSVSWYQQTPGQGLQFLFEYFSETQRNKGNFPGRFSGRQFSNSRSEMNVSTLELGDSALYLCASSLQRETNEQFFGPGTRLTVL.

The chain recombines TRBV18 with TRBJ2-7, with D possibly being TRBD2 (6 bases). Germline-derived CDR1 and CDR2 are KGHSH and LQKENI. The CDR3 is 15 residues long. Trimming took 4 bases from V and 0 from J, leaving 13 bases between them. CDR3 DNA: TGTGCCAGCTCACGATCTAGCGCCGGCTCCTACGAGCAGTACTTC. Translating it yields CASSRSSAGSYEQYF.